This T cell receptor (beta chain) emerged from a study of blood T cell repertoires in COVID-19. Study background: Whether acute or convalescent, the COVID-19 samples came from the United States, Italy and Spain. The cDNA or gDNA used as material had been derived from T cells, B-cell-depleted T cells, or PBMCs.

There are 11 residues in the CDR3. Germline CDR1 is DFQATT and CDR2 is SNEGSKA (reference sequence). Deletions cut 7 bases from V and 5 bases from J, with 8 bases between. Original processing notes: Reference gene primer amplification in the assay estimated nucleated cell counts. Generated by immunoSEQ multiplex PCR, the TCRdb table keeps only in-frame clones and is missing some. The V and J calls and clone size were taken over from that table, and D and trimming were inferred from the DNA. Of around 200,000 clones listed, roughly 81% are singletons. This rearrangement joins TRBV20-1 to TRBJ1-4; D is unclear. The origin of this receptor is a woman older than 75 with acute or convalescent COVID-19. The material sequenced was peripheral blood. The CDR3 DNA is TGCAGTGGTGGCAGAAATGAAAAACTGTTTTTT. Its translation: CSGGRNEKLFF.